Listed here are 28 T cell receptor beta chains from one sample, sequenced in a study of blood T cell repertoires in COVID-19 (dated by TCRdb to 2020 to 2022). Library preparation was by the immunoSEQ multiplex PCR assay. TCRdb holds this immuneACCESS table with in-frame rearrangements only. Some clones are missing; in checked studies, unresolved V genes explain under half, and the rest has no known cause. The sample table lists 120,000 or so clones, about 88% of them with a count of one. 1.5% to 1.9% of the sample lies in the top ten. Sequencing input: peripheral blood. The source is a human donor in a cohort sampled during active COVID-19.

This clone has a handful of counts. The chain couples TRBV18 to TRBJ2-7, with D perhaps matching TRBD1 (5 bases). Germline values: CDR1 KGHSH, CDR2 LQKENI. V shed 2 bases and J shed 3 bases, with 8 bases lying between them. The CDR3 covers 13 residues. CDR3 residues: CASSPGQDYEQYF. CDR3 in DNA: TGTGCCAGCTCACCAGGACAAGACTACGAGCAGTACTTC.

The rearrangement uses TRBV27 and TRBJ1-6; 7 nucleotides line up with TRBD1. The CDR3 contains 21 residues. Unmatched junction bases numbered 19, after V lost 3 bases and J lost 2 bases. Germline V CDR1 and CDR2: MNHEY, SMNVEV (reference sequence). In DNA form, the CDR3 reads TGTGCCAGCAGTTTGAGAGTTGAACAGGGGCGCGAAACCACCTATAATTCACCCCTCCACTTT. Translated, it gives CASSLRVEQGRETTYNSPLHF.

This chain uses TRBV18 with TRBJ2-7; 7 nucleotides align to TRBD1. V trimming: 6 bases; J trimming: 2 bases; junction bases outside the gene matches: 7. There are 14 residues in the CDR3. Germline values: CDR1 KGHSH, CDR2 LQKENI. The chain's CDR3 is CASSEDRRTYEQYF. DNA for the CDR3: TGTGCCAGCTCGGAGGACAGGAGAACCTACGAGCAGTACTTC.

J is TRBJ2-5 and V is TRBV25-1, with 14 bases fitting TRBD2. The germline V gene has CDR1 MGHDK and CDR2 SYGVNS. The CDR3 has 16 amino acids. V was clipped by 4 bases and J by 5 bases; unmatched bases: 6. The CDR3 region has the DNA TGTGCCAGCAGTGCGGCGACTAGCGGGAGGGGGGAGACCCAGTACTTC. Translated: CASSAATSGRGETQYF.

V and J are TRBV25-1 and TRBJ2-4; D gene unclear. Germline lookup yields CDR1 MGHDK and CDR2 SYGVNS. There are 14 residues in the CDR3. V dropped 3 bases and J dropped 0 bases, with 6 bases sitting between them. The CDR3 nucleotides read TGTGCCAGCAGTGACCAGGTAGCCAAAAACATTCAGTACTTC. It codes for CASSDQVAKNIQYF.

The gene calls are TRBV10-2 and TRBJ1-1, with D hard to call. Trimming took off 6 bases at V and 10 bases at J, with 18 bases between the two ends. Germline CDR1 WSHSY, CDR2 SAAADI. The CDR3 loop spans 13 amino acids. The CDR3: CASRSGHTELAFF. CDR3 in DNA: TGCGCCAGCAGGTCTGGGCACACAGAGTTAGCTTTCTTT.

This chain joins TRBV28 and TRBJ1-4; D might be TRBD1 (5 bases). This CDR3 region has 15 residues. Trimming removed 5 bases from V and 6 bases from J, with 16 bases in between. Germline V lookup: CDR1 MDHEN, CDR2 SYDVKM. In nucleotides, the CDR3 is TGTGCCAGCAGTCCAAACCGGGGGGGTGATGAAAAACTGTTTTTT. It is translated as CASSPNRGGDEKLFF.

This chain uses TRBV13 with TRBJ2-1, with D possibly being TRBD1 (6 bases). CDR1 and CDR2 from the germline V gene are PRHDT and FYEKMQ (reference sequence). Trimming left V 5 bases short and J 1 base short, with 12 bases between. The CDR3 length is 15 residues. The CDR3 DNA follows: TGTGCCAGCAGCAACACTAGGGGGTCCTACAATGAGCAGTTCTTC. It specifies CASSNTRGSYNEQFF.

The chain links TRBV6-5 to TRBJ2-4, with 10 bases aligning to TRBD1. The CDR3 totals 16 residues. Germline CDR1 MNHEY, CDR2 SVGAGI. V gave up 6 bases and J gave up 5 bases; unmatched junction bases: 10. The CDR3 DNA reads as TGTGCCAGCAGGTACGAGAGACAGGGGGCACAAAACATTCAGTACTTC. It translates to CASRYERQGAQNIQYF.

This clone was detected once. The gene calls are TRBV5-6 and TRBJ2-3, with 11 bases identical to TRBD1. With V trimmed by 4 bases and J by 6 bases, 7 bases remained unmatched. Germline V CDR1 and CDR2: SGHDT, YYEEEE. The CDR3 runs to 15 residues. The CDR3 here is CASSRRDRGLDTQYF. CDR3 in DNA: TGTGCCAGCAGCCGTCGGGACAGGGGGTTGGATACGCAGTATTTT.

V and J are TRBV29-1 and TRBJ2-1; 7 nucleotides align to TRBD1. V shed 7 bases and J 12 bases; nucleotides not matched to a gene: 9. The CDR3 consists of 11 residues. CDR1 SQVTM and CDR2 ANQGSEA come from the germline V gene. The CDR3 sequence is CSGDRASGQFF. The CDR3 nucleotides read TGCAGCGGAGACAGGGCCTCGGGGCAGTTCTTC.

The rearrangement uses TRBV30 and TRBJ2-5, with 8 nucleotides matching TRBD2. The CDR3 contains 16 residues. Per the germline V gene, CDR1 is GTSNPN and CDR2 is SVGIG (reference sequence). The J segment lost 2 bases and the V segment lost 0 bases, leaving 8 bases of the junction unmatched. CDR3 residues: CAWSVGGLAGQETQYF. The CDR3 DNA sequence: TGTGCCTGGAGTGTAGGCGGACTAGCCGGACAAGAGACCCAGTACTTC.

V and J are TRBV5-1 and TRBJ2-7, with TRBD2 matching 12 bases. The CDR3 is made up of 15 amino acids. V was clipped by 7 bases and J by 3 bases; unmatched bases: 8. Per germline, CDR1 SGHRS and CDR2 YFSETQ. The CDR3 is CASAPQTSGSYEQYF. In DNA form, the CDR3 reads TGCGCCAGCGCGCCTCAGACTAGCGGGAGCTACGAGCAGTACTTC.

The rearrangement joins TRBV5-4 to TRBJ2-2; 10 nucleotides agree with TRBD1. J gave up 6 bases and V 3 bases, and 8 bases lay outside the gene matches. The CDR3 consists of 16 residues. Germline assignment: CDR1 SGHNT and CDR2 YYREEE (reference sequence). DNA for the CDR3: TGTGCCAGCAGCTCCTGGGACAGGGGAAGTGCCGGGGAGCTGTTTTTT. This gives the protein CASSSWDRGSAGELFF.

The chain's CDR3 is CASSPGQNTEAFF. For the CDR3, the DNA is TGTGCCAGCAGCCCAGGACAGAACACTGAAGCTTTCTTT. The chain links TRBV11-2 to TRBJ1-1; possible D gene TRBD1, 5 bases. V lost 5 bases and J 1 base, leaving 8 bases between the germline ends. CDR1 SGHAT and CDR2 FQNNGV come from the germline V gene. The CDR3 is 13 amino acids.

The DNA of the CDR3 is TGTGCCATCAGTGAGTCTAGCTCCTACGAGCAGTACTTC. This gives the protein CAISESSSYEQYF. V is TRBV10-3 and J is TRBJ2-7; no firm D call. This CDR3 comprises 13 residues. Trimming removed 0 bases at V and 0 bases at J, with 3 bases between. CDR1 and CDR2 (germline): ENHRY, SYGVKD.

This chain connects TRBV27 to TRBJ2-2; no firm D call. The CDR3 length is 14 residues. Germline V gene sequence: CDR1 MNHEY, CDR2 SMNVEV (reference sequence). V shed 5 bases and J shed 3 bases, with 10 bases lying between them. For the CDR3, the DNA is TGTGCCAGCAGTCATACAAGATACACCGGGGAGCTGTTTTTT. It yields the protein CASSHTRYTGELFF.

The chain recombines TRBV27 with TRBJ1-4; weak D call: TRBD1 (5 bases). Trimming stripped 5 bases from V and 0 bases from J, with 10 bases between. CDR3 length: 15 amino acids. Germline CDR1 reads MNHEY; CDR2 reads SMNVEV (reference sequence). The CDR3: CASSRQIATNEKLFF. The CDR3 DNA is TGTGCCAGCAGTCGACAGATTGCAACTAATGAAAAACTGTTTTTT.

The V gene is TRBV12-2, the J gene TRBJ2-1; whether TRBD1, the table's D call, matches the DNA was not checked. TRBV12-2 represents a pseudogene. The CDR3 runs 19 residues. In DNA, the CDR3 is TGTGCAAGTCGCTTAGCGTGGCAGGGGCGTATTAGCTCCTACAATGAGCAGTTCTTC. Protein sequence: CASRLAWQGRISSYNEQFF.

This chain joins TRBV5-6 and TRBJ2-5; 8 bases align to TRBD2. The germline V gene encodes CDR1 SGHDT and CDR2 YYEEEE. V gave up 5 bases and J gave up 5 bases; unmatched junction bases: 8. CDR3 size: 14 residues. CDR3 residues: CASRQAGGPETQYF. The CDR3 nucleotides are TGTGCCAGCAGGCAGGCGGGGGGTCCGGAGACCCAGTACTTC.

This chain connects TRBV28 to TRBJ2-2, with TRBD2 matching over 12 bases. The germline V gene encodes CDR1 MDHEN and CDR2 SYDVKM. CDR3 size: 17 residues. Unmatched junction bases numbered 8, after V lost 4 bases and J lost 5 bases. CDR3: CASSSPLAGGKTGELFF. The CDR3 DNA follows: TGTGCCAGCAGTTCCCCACTAGCGGGGGGTAAAACCGGGGAGCTGTTTTTT.

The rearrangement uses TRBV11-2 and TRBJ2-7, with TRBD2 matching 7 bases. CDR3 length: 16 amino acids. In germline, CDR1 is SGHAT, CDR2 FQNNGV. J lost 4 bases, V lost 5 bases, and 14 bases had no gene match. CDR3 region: CASSLLGGSALYEQYF. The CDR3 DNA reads TGTGCCAGCAGCCTCCTAGGCGGGAGCGCCCTATACGAGCAGTACTTC.

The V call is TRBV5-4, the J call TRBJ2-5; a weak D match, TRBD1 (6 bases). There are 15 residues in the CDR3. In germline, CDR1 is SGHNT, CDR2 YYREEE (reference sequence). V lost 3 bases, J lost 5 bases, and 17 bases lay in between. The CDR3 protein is CASSSPGQTGETQYF. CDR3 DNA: TGTGCCAGCAGCTCACCCGGACAGACTGGGGAGACCCAGTACTTC.

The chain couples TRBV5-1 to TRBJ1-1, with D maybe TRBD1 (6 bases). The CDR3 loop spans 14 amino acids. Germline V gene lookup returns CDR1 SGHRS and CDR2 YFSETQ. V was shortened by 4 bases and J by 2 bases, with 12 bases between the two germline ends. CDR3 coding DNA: TGCGCCAGCAGCCTAATGGACAGTAACACTGAAGCTTTCTTT. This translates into CASSLMDSNTEAFF.

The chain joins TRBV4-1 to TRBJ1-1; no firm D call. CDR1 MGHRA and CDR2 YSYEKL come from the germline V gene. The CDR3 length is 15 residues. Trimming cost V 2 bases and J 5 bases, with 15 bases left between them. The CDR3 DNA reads TGCGCCAGCAGCCAATCCTCGATTAGCGGGACTGAAGCTTTCTTT. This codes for CASSQSSISGTEAFF.

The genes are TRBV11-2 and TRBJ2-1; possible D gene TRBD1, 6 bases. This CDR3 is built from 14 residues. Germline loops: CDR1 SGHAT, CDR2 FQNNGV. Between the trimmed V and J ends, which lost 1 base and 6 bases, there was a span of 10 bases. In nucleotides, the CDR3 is TGTGCCAGCAGCTTAGTGGCAGGGGTCAATGAGCAGTTCTTC. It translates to CASSLVAGVNEQFF.

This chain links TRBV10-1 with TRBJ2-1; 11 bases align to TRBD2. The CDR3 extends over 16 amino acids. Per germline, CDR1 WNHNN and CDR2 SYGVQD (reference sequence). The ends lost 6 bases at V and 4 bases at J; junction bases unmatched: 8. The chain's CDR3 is CASRPLAGGVYNEQFF. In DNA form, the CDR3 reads TGCGCCAGCAGGCCCCTAGCGGGAGGTGTTTACAATGAGCAGTTCTTC.

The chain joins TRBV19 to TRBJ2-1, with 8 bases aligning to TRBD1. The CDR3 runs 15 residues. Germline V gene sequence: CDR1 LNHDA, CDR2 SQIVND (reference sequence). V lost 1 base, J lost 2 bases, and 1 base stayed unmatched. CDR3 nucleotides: TGTGCCAGTAGTATAGCAGGGGGCCCCTACAATGAGCAGTTCTTC. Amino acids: CASSIAGGPYNEQFF.